This T cell receptor beta chain originates from a study of CD8 T cells in ankylosing spondylitis. V lost 6 bases to trimming and J lost 0 bases; unmatched junction nucleotides: 12. CDR3 size: 17 residues. Per the germline V gene, CDR1 is SGHRS and CDR2 is YFSETQ. Researchers built TCR beta libraries using quantitative 5'-RACE with molecular barcodes. From the 5' RACE reads, TCRdb called clonotypes with MiXCR, one entry per CDR3 protein. Of 150,000 to 200,000 distinct CDR3 sequences listed, 13% were seen once; the top ten hold approximately 10%. The TCR originated in a female donor with ankylosing spondylitis or in good health (not recorded which). The V call is TRBV5-1, the J call TRBJ2-4, with 7 bases matching TRBD2. What was sequenced was blood, either unsorted or a sorted T cell fraction (not recorded which). CDR3 loop: CASNSGTGGSAKNIQYF. CDR3 nucleotide sequence: TGCGCCAGCAACTCCGGGACGGGAGGTTCAGCCAAAAACATTCAGTACTTC.